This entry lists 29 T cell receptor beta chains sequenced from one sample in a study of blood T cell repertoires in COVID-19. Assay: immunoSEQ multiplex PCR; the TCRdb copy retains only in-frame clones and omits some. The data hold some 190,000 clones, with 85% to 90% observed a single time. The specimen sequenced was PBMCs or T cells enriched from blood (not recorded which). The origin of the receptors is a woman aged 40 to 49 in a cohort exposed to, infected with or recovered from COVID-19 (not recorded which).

The CDR3 nucleotides are TGCAGCGTTGAAGGTATGGGGGCGCATGGCTACACCTTC. Its protein product is CSVEGMGAHGYTF. The chain carries TRBV29-1 and TRBJ1-2; possible D gene TRBD1, 6 bases. Trimming took 1 base from V and 6 from J, leaving 12 bases between them. Per the germline V gene, CDR1 is SQVTM and CDR2 is ANQGSEA. This CDR3 spans 13 amino acids.

CDR3 bases: TGTGCCAGCGGGGGGGGGACTAGCACAGATACGCAGTATTTT. It codes for CASGGGTSTDTQYF. The V and J genes are TRBV14 and TRBJ2-3; TRBD2 matches at 7 bases. The CDR3 is 14 amino acids. J lost 0 bases, V lost 8 bases, and 5 bases had no gene match. CDR1 SGHDN and CDR2 FVKESK come from the germline V gene.

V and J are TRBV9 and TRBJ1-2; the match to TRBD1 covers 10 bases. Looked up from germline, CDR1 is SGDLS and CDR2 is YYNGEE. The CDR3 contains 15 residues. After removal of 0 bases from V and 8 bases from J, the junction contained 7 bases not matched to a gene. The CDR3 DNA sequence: TGTGCCAGCAGCGTAGGAAGCGACAGGGGGCACGGCTACACCTTC. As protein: CASSVGSDRGHGYTF.

DNA for the CDR3: TGTGCCAGCAGCTTTGAGGGGGGGGCATCACCCCTCCACTTT. It encodes CASSFEGGASPLHF. V usage is TRBV5-6 and J usage is TRBJ1-6; D possibly corresponds to TRBD1 (6 bases). Per germline, CDR1 SGHDT and CDR2 YYEEEE. The CDR3 consists of 14 residues. V was clipped by 2 bases and J by 10 bases, with 13 bases between them.

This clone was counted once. Here the CDR3 reads CAGATGTGYNEQFF. DNA for the CDR3: TGTGCCGGTGCTACCGGGACAGGATACAATGAGCAGTTCTTC. The chain joins TRBV2 to TRBJ2-1; 8 positions match TRBD1. Germline CDR1 SNHLY, CDR2 FYNNEI. This CDR3 is built from 14 residues. Trimming took 11 bases from V and 4 from J; bases not matched to a gene: 10.

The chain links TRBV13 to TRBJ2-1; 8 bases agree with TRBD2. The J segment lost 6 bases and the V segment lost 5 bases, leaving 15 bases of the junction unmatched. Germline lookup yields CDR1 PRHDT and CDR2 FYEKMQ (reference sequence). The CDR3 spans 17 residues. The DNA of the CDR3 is TGTGCCAGCAGCCTGGCGGGGACGGGGGGGTCGGCCAATGAGCAGTTCTTC. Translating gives CASSLAGTGGSANEQFF. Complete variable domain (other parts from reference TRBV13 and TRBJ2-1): AAGVIQSPRHLIKEKRETATLKCYPIPRHDTVYWYQQGPGQDPQFLISFYEKMQSDKGSIPDRFSAQQFSDYHSELNMSSLELGDSALYFCASSLAGTGGSANEQFFGPGTRLTVL.

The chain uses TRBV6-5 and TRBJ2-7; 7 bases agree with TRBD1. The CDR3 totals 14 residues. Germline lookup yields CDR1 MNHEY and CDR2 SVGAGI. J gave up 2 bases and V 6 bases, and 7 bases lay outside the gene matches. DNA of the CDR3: TGTGCCAGCAGCCAACGACAGGGACCCTACGAGCAGTACTTC. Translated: CASSQRQGPYEQYF.

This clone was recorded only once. CDR3 sequence reads: CSASTGSSTEAFF. The CDR3 bases are TGCAGTGCTAGTACCGGGTCCTCCACTGAAGCTTTCTTT. This chain connects TRBV20-1 to TRBJ1-1, with no clear D. There are 13 residues in the CDR3. V lost 3 bases, J lost 4 bases, and 12 bases lay in between. CDR1 and CDR2 from the germline V gene are DFQATT and SNEGSKA (reference sequence).

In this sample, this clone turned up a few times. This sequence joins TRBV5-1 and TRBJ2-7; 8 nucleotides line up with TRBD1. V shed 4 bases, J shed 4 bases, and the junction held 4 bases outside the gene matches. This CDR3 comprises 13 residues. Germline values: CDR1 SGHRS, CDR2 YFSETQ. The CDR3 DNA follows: TGCGCCAGCAGCGGACAGGGCGTATACGAGCAGTACTTC. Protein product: CASSGQGVYEQYF.

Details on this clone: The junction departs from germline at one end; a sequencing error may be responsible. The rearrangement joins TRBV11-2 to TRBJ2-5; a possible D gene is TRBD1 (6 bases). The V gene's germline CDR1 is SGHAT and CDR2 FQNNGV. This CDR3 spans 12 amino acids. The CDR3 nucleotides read TGTGCCAGCAGCTGGGGACAAGGGGGTCGGCACTTC. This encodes CASSWGQGGRHF.

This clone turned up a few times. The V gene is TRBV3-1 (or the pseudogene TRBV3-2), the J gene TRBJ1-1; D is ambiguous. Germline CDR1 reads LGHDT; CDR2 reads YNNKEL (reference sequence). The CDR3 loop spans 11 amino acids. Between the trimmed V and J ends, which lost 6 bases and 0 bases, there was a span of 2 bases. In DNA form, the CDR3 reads TGTGCCAGCAGTATGAACACTGAAGCTTTCTTT. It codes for CASSMNTEAFF.

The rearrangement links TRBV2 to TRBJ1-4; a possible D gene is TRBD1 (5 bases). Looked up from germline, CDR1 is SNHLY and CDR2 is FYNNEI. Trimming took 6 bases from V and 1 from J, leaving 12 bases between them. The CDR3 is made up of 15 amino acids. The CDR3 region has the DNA TGTGCCAGCAGGGCCCGACAGAGAACTAATGAAAAACTGTTTTTT. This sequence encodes CASRARQRTNEKLFF. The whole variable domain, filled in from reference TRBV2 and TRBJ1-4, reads EPEVTQTPSHQVTQMGQEVILRCVPISNHLYFYWYRQILGQKVEFLVSFYNNEISEKSEIFDDQFSVERPDGSNFTLKIRSTKLEDSAMYFCASRARQRTNEKLFFGSGTQLSVL.

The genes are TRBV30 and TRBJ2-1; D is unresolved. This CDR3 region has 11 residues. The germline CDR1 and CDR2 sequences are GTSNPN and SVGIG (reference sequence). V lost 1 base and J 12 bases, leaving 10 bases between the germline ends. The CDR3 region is CAWSGLVGQFF. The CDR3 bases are TGTGCCTGGAGTGGGCTAGTAGGGCAGTTCTTC.

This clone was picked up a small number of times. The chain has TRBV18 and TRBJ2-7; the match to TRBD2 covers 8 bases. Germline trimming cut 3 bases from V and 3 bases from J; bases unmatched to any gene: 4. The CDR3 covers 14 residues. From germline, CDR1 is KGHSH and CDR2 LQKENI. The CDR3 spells CASSPGLEGYEQYF. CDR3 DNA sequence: TGTGCCAGCTCACCGGGACTAGAGGGCTACGAGCAGTACTTC.

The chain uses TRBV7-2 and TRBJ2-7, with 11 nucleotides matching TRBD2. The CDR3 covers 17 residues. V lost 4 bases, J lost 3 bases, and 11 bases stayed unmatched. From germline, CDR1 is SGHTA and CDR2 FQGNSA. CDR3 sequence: CASSWSSGRADFYEQYF. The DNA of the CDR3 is TGTGCCAGCAGCTGGAGTAGCGGGAGGGCCGATTTCTACGAGCAGTACTTC.

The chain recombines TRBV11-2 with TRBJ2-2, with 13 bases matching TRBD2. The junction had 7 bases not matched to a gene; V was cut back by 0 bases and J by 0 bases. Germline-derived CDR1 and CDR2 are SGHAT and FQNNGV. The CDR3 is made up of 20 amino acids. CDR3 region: CASSLEGTSGIPSNTGELFF. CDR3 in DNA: TGTGCCAGCAGCTTAGAAGGGACTAGCGGGATCCCCTCGAACACCGGGGAGCTGTTTTTT. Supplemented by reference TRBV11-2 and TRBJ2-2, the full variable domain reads EAGVAQSPRYKIIEKRQSVAFWCNPISGHATLYWYQQILGQGPKLLIQFQNNGVVDDSQLPKDRFSAERLKGVDSTLKIQPAKLEDSAVYLCASSLEGTSGIPSNTGELFFGEGSRLTVL.

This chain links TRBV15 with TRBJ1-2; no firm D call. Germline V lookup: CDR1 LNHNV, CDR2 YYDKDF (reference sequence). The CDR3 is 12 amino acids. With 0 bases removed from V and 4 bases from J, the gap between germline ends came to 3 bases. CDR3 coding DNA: TGTGCCACCAGCAGAGATATCTATGGCTACACCTTC. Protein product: CATSRDIYGYTF.

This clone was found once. CDR3 nucleotides: TGTGCCAGCAGCTTGGGACAGCAAAGAGCATATGGCTACACCTTC. Protein sequence: CASSLGQQRAYGYTF. The chain combines TRBV5-4 with TRBJ1-2; possibly TRBD1 for D (5 bases). CDR1 and CDR2 from the germline V gene are SGHNT and YYREEE (reference sequence). V was cut by 0 bases and J by 5 bases, with 14 bases left in between. The CDR3 totals 15 residues.

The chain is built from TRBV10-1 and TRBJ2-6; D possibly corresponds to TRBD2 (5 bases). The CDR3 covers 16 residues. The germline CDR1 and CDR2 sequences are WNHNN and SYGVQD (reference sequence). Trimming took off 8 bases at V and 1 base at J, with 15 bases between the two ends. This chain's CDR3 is CASSPVGVSGANVLTF. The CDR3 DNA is TGCGCCAGCTCCCCGGTCGGGGTATCTGGGGCCAACGTCCTGACTTTC.

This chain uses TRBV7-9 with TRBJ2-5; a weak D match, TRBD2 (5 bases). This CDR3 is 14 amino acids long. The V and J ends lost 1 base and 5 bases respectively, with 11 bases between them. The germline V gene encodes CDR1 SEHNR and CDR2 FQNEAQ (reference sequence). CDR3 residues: CASSLGLARETQYF. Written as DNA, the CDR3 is TGTGCCAGCAGCTTAGGGTTAGCGCGGGAGACCCAGTACTTC.

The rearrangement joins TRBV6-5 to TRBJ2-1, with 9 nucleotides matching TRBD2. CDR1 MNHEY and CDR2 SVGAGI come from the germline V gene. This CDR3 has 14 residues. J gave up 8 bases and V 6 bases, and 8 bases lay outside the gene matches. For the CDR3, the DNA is TGTGCCAGCAGACTCGCGGGAGGGCGGGATGAGCAGTTCTTC. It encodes CASRLAGGRDEQFF.

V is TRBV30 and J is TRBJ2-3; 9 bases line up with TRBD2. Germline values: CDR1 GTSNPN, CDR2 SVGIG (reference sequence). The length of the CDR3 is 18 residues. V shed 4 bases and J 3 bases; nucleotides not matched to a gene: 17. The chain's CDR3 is CAWTVAGVAGVITDTQYF. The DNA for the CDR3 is TGTGCCTGGACCGTGGCGGGGGTAGCGGGAGTTATTACAGATACGCAGTATTTT.

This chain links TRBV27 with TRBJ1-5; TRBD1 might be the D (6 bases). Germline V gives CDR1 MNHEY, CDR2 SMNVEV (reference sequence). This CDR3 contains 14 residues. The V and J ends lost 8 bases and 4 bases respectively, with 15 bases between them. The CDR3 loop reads CASGVRDTNQPQHF. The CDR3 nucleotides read TGTGCCAGCGGAGTCCGGGACACTAATCAGCCCCAGCATTTT.

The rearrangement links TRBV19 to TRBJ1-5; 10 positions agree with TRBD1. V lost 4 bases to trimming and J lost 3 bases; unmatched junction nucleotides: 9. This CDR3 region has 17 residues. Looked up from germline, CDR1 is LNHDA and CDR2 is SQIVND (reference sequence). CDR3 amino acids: CASSTLGQGDYNQPQHF. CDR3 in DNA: TGTGCCAGTAGTACCCTAGGACAGGGGGACTACAATCAGCCCCAGCATTTT.

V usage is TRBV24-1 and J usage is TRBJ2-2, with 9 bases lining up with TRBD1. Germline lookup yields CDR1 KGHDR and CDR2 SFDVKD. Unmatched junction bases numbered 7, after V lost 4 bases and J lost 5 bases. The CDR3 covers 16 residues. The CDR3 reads CATSDGRQGDTGELFF. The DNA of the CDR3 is TGTGCCACCAGTGACGGCCGACAGGGGGATACCGGGGAGCTGTTTTTT.

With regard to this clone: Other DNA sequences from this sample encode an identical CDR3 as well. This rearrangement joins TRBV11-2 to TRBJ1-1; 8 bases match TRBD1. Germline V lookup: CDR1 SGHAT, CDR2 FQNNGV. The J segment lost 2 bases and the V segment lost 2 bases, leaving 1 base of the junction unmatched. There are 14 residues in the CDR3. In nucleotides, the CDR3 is TGTGCCAGCAGCTTATCAGGGGGCAACACTGAAGCTTTCTTT. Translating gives CASSLSGGNTEAFF.

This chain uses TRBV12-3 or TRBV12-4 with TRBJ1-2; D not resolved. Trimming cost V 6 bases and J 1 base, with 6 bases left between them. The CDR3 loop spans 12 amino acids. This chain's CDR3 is CASRTFNYGYTF. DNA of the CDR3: TGTGCCAGCAGGACTTTTAACTATGGCTACACCTTC.

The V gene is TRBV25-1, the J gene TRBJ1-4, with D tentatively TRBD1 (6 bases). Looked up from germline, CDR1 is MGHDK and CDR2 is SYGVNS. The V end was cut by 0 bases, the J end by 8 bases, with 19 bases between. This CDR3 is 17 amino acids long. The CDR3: CASSEYGPTGFGEKLFF. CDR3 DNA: TGTGCCAGCAGTGAATACGGACCTACAGGGTTCGGCGAAAAACTGTTTTTT.

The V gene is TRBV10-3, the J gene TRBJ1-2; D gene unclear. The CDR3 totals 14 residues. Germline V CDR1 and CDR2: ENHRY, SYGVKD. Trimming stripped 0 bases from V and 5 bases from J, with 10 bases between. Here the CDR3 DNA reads TGTGCCATCAGTGAGTCGGCGGGATCGTATGGCTACACCTTC. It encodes CAISESAGSYGYTF.